These T cell receptor beta chains were read from a single sample in a study of shared clonotypes between healthy human individuals. The table came from immunoSEQ multiplex PCR; TCRdb's copy has only in-frame clones and leaves some out. The table has roughly 1,800,000 clones, approximately 95% seen once. The sample was naive CD8+ T cells sorted from blood. The source is a man aged 18 to 30 in good health. The CDR3 runs from the conserved cysteine through the conserved F or W. The D gene is left open where the match is weak. Not every row has a clone size; where given, it reads once, few, many or a size class.

TRBJ1-2	TRBV9	NA	NA	TGTGCCAGCAGCGCGAAAAGTTCCGAACTTTGGGATGGCTACACCTTC	CASSAKSSELWDGYTF
TRBJ2-2	TRBV5-1	NA	NA	TGCGCCAGCAGCTTCGGAGCGAACACCGGGGAGCTGTTTTTT	CASSFGANTGELFF
TRBJ2-3	TRBV30	NA	NA	TGTGCCTGGGGGGACGCCACAGATACGCAGTATTTT	CAWGDATDTQYF
TRBJ2-5	TRBV4-1	NA	NA	TGCGCCAGCAGCCAAGATGGGATCCCGTCCGCCGAAGAGACCCAGTACTTC	CASSQDGIPSAEETQYF
TRBJ2-7	TRBV5-4	NA	NA	TGTGCCAGCAGCGAGGATCTTATATACGAGCAGTACTTC	CASSEDLIYEQYF
TRBJ2-7	TRBV9	NA	NA	TGTGCCAGCAGCGTAACCGGCAGCTCCTACGAGCAGTACTTC	CASSVTGSSYEQYF
TRBJ2-7	TRBV6-5	NA	TRBD1	TGTGCCAGCAGCCCAGGGACAGGCCCCTACGAGCAGTACTTC	CASSPGTGPYEQYF
TRBJ1-1	TRBV6-1	NA	TRBD1	TGTGCCAGCAGTGATTTGACAGGGGGAGACACTGAAGCTTTCTTT	CASSDLTGGDTEAFF
TRBJ2-5	TRBV19	NA	NA	TGTGCCAGTAGTATTGATAGTGAAGAGACCCAGTACTTC	CASSIDSEETQYF
TRBJ2-1	TRBV7-9	once	NA	TGTGCCAGCAGCAAGGACAGAACCGTCTACAATGAGCAGTTCTTC	CASSKDRTVYNEQFF
TRBJ2-3	TRBV27	NA	TRBD2	TGTGCCAGCAGTTTGTTACTAGCGGGGGGTACAGATACGCAGTATTTT	CASSLLLAGGTDTQYF
TRBJ2-3	TRBV7-9	NA	TRBD2	TGTGCCAGCAGCTTATTAGCGGGAGGTGTGGATACGCAGTATTTT	CASSLLAGGVDTQYF
TRBJ1-5	TRBV5-1	NA	NA	TGCGCCAGCAGCTTGGACGGGGGCAATCAGCCCCAGCATTTT	CASSLDGGNQPQHF
TRBJ2-1	TRBV27	NA	NA	TGTGCCAGCTTCGGTAAGGGGGGCAATGAGCAGTTCTTC	CASFGKGGNEQFF
TRBJ2-7	TRBV6-5	NA	NA	TGTGCCAGCAGCGACTACCCCTCCTACGAGCAGTACTTC	CASSDYPSYEQYF
TRBJ2-7	TRBV27	NA	TRBD2	TGTGCCAGCAGTCCCCTGGGAGCGGGGGCCTCCTACGAGCAGTACTTC	CASSPLGAGASYEQYF
TRBJ1-4	TRBV5-4	NA	TRBD1	TGTGCCAGCAGCGTACAGGGGGGAAAGGAAAAACTGTTTTTT	CASSVQGGKEKLFF
TRBJ2-1	TRBV5-1	NA	NA	TGCGCCAGCAGCTTTCAAAGCTCCTACAATGAGCAGTTCTTC	CASSFQSSYNEQFF
TRBJ1-1	TRBV2	once	NA	TGTGCCAGCGGGGGGCTGAGGGGTGAGGTGAACACTGAAGCTTTCTTT	CASGGLRGEVNTEAFF
TRBJ2-3	TRBV4-1	NA	NA	TGCGCCAGCAGCCAAGAGCGGATTAGCACAGATACGCAGTATTTT	CASSQERISTDTQYF
TRBJ2-3	TRBV4-1	once	TRBD2	TGCGCCAGCAGCTTCGGACTAGCAGAAACTAGCACAGATACGCAGTATTTT	CASSFGLAETSTDTQYF
TRBJ2-7	TRBV4-1	NA	NA	TGCGCCAGCAGCCTACGACAGGGACTCGAGCAGTACTTC	CASSLRQGLEQYF
TRBJ2-6	TRBV7-9	NA	NA	TGTGCCAGCAGCTTAGTTTCGGGGGAAGCTGGGGCCAACGTCCTGACTTTC	CASSLVSGEAGANVLTF
TRBJ1-2	TRBV9	NA	TRBD1	TGTGCCAGCAGCTCACCCCCCGGACAGGGGCCGGATGGCTACACCTTC	CASSSPPGQGPDGYTF
TRBJ2-7	TRBV30	NA	NA	TGTGCCTGGAGTCCGGCAGTCTACGAGCAGTACTTC	CAWSPAVYEQYF